This is a list of T cell receptor beta chains from one sample in a study of T cell responses to AZD1222 COVID-19 vaccine. Generated by immunoSEQ multiplex PCR, the TCRdb table keeps only in-frame clones and is missing some. The sample lists 120,000 or so clones, 88% seen once, with roughly 8% in the top ten. The sequenced sample was peripheral blood, obtained on day 0 of AZD1222 vaccination. The receptors derive from an adult in good health. Both conserved end residues are part of each CDR3. The order of the fields is clone size, D gene, J gene, V gene, CDR3 DNA, CDR3 protein. A D gene is named only where the DNA matches it firmly. Size tells how often a clone was seen (once, few, many) or the class of an expanded clone, and some rows leave it out.

clone size: .
D gene: .
J gene: TRBJ1-6
V gene: TRBV5-1
CDR3 DNA: TGCGCCAGCAGCTTGGCGGGGCCAGGGACTGGCGATTCACCCCTCCACTTT
CDR3 protein: CASSLAGPGTGDSPLHF

clone size: .
D gene: .
J gene: TRBJ1-4
V gene: TRBV27
CDR3 DNA: TGTGCCAGCAGTTCTTCCGGGACTGGGCGGGAAAAACTGTTTTTT
CDR3 protein: CASSSSGTGREKLFF

clone size: .
D gene: .
J gene: TRBJ2-5
V gene: TRBV20-1
CDR3 DNA: TGCAGTGCTACTGAGGGCCAGACCCAGTACTTC
CDR3 protein: CSATEGQTQYF

clone size: .
D gene: .
J gene: TRBJ2-1
V gene: TRBV30
CDR3 DNA: TGTGCCTGGAAGGGGGCGGGGGGCTTCTACAATGAGCAGTTCTTC
CDR3 protein: CAWKGAGGFYNEQFF

clone size: .
D gene: TRBD2
J gene: TRBJ2-3
V gene: TRBV6-1
CDR3 DNA: TGTGCCAGCAGTGAAGAGCGGGGGGGTAGCACAGATACGCAGTATTTT
CDR3 protein: CASSEERGGSTDTQYF

clone size: few
D gene: .
J gene: TRBJ2-1
V gene: TRBV5-6
CDR3 DNA: TGTGCCAGCAGCTCACGGGGAGCAGATGAGCAGTTCTTC
CDR3 protein: CASSSRGADEQFF

clone size: .
D gene: TRBD1
J gene: TRBJ1-2
V gene: TRBV29-1
CDR3 DNA: TGCAGCGTTTGGACCAGGACAGGGGAGTATGGCTACACCTTC
CDR3 protein: CSVWTRTGEYGYTF

clone size: .
D gene: TRBD2
J gene: TRBJ2-3
V gene: TRBV6-2/TRBV6-3
CDR3 DNA: TGTGCCAGCAGCGGCCGAGCGGCGGGAGGGCGGGCAGATACGCAGTATTTT
CDR3 protein: CASSGRAAGGRADTQYF

clone size: .
D gene: TRBD1
J gene: TRBJ1-2
V gene: TRBV6-5
CDR3 DNA: TGTGCCAGTACCACAGGGGGCAACTATGGCTACACCTTC
CDR3 protein: CASTTGGNYGYTF

clone size: .
D gene: TRBD1
J gene: TRBJ2-7
V gene: TRBV19
CDR3 DNA: TGTGCCAGTAGTATAGCTGGGACAGGGAAGGACGAGCAGTACTTC
CDR3 protein: CASSIAGTGKDEQYF

clone size: .
D gene: .
J gene: TRBJ2-7
V gene: TRBV28
CDR3 DNA: TGTGCCAGCAGTTTAGGCCGGCCAAACGGCTACGAGCAGTACTTC
CDR3 protein: CASSLGRPNGYEQYF

clone size: .
D gene: .
J gene: TRBJ2-1
V gene: TRBV6-6
CDR3 DNA: TGTGCCAGCAGTCCGACCACGGGCACAAGCGGGAATGAGCAGTTCTTC
CDR3 protein: CASSPTTGTSGNEQFF

clone size: .
D gene: TRBD1
J gene: TRBJ1-1
V gene: TRBV11-2
CDR3 DNA: TGTGCCAGCAGCCCTTGGGAGGGGGCGGAGGCTGAAGCTTTCTTT
CDR3 protein: CASSPWEGAEAEAFF

clone size: .
D gene: .
J gene: TRBJ1-1
V gene: TRBV18
CDR3 DNA: TGTGCCAGCTCACCGCTTGAAAACGGGGGCCCTGAAGCTTTCTTT
CDR3 protein: CASSPLENGGPEAFF

clone size: .
D gene: .
J gene: TRBJ2-7
V gene: TRBV6-6
CDR3 DNA: TGTGCCAGCACCCCAGGTTCTGGGGGTTTCTACGAGCAGTACTTC
CDR3 protein: CASTPGSGGFYEQYF

clone size: .
D gene: .
J gene: TRBJ2-3
V gene: TRBV3-1/TRBV3-2
CDR3 DNA: TGTGCCAGCAGCCAAGAGGGGGCAGATACGCAGTATTTT
CDR3 protein: CASSQEGADTQYF

clone size: .
D gene: TRBD2
J gene: TRBJ2-7
V gene: TRBV15
CDR3 DNA: TGTGCCACCAGCAGTGCAAGCGGGAGCAACGAGCAGTACTTC
CDR3 protein: CATSSASGSNEQYF

clone size: .
D gene: .
J gene: TRBJ1-5
V gene: TRBV6-2/TRBV6-3
CDR3 DNA: TGTGCCAGCAGTTACGGCCCACCCGGGCCCCAGCATTTT
CDR3 protein: CASSYGPPGPQHF